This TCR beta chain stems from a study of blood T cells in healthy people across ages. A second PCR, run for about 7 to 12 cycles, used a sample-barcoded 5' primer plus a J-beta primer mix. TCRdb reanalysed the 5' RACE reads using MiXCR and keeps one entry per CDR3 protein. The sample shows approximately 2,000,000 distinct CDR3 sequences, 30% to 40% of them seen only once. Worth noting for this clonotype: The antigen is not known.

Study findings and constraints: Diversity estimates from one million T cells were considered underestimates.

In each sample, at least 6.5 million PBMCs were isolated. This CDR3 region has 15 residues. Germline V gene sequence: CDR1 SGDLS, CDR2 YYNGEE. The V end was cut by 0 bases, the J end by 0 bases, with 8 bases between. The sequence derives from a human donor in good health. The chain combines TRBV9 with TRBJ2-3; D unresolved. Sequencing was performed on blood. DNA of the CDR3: TGTGCCAGCAGCGTAGGAATCTTAAGCACAGATACGCAGTATTTT. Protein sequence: CASSVGILSTDTQYF.